These 18 T cell receptor beta chains originate from one sample sequenced in a study of blood T cell repertoires in COVID-19. The repertoire was sequenced with immunoSEQ multiplex PCR; TCRdb's copy has only in-frame clones and lacks some. The repertoire holds fewer than 150,000 clones, with roughly 86% as singletons. The specimen was peripheral blood. These receptors came from a man aged 45-60 years with active or convalescent COVID-19.

The chain carries TRBV9 and TRBJ1-5; D not certain. The CDR3 sequence is 15 residues long. V was shortened by 3 bases and J by 5 bases, with 15 bases between the two germline ends. The germline gives CDR1 SGDLS, CDR2 YYNGEE. The CDR3 DNA is TGTGCCAGCAGCGGAACTTCGAAGGGAGATCAGCCCCAGCATTTT. Translating gives CASSGTSKGDQPQHF. The variable domain in full, with the rest retrieved from reference TRBV9 and TRBJ1-5, is DSGVTQTPKHLITATGQRVTLRCSPRSGDLSVYWYQQSLDQGLQFLIQYYNGEERAKGNILERFSAQQFPDLHSELNLSSLELGDSALYFCASSGTSKGDQPQHFGDGTRLSIL.

V usage is TRBV5-5 and J usage is TRBJ1-4; 12 bases agree with TRBD1. Germline CDR1 reads SGHKS; CDR2 reads YYEKEE (reference sequence). The CDR3 runs 18 residues. The V gene end was trimmed by 0 bases and the J gene end by 6 bases; junction bases not matched to a gene: 9. CDR3 bases: TGTGCCAGCAGCTTGGGGGACAGGGGGCCCTACCGTCATGAAAAACTGTTTTTT. Its translation is CASSLGDRGPYRHEKLFF. The complete variable domain, with remaining parts taken from reference TRBV5-5 and TRBJ1-4, reads DAGVTQSPTHLIKTRGQQVTLRCSPISGHKSVSWYQQVLGQGPQFIFQYYEKEERGRGNFPDRFSARQFPNYSSELNVNALLLGDSALYLCASSLGDRGPYRHEKLFFGSGTQLSVL.

This sequence joins TRBV19 and TRBJ1-5, with 10 nucleotides matching TRBD1. Germline V CDR1 and CDR2: LNHDA, SQIVND (reference sequence). There are 16 residues in the CDR3. Unmatched junction bases numbered 5, after V lost 5 bases and J lost 1 base. As DNA, the CDR3 is TGTGCCAGTAGTCTCCAGACAGGGGGCAGCAATCAGCCCCAGCATTTT. It translates to CASSLQTGGSNQPQHF.

V gene TRBV5-3 combines with J gene TRBJ2-7; D gene uncertain. TRBV5-3 has ORF status, its function being uncertain. The CDR3 totals 10 residues. Trimming cost V 4 bases and J 4 bases, with 3 bases left between them. The DNA for the CDR3 is TGTGCCAGAAGCCTTTACGAGCAGTACTTC. Its protein is CARSLYEQYF.

This chain uses TRBV21-1 with TRBJ1-1. TRBV21-1 is an annotated pseudogene. This CDR3 has 15 amino acids. CDR3 bases: TGTGCCAGCAGCAAAGGTCAGCCGGGGAACACTGAAGCTTTCTTT. Encoded protein: CASSKGQPGNTEAFF.

The gene calls are TRBV29-1 and TRBJ1-5; a weak D match, TRBD1 (5 bases). The CDR3 loop spans 13 amino acids. The V and J ends lost 3 bases and 6 bases respectively, with 12 bases between them. Per germline, CDR1 SQVTM and CDR2 ANQGSEA. The CDR3 DNA follows: TGCAGCGTTGACCAGGGAGGTGGTCAGCCCCAGCATTTT. This translates into CSVDQGGGQPQHF.

This chain connects TRBV27 to TRBJ1-1; a weak D match, TRBD1 (5 bases). The CDR3 contains 13 residues. Germline CDR1 MNHEY, CDR2 SMNVEV (reference sequence). The V end was cut by 2 bases, the J end by 1 base, with 5 bases between. The CDR3 sequence is CASSLTGNTEAFF. The CDR3 region has the DNA TGTGCCAGCAGTTTAACAGGGAACACTGAAGCTTTCTTT.

The chain's CDR3 is CASSLTGTVPNSPLHF. For the CDR3, the DNA is TGTGCCAGCAGCTTAACAGGGACAGTACCTAATTCACCCCTCCACTTT. The chain uses TRBV11-2 and TRBJ1-6, with 7 positions matching TRBD1. Germline CDR1 SGHAT, CDR2 FQNNGV. Trimming took 2 bases from V and 6 from J; bases not matched to a gene: 7. This CDR3 contains 16 residues.

The V call is TRBV5-4, the J call TRBJ1-2, with a tentative D call TRBD1 (5 bases). Trimming took 2 bases from V and 2 from J, leaving 7 bases between them. The CDR3 contains 13 residues. The germline V gene has CDR1 SGHNT and CDR2 YYREEE (reference sequence). This CDR3 is CASSFAGNYGYTF. CDR3 DNA: TGTGCCAGCAGCTTTGCAGGGAACTATGGCTACACCTTC.

This clone was observed once. The CDR3 DNA is TGTGCCAGCAGCTTAGCCCTCGCAGGGGCTGGGGCCAACGTCCTGACTTTC. It specifies CASSLALAGAGANVLTF. V is TRBV7-9 and J is TRBJ2-6; TRBD1 might be the D (6 bases). Trimming pared 0 bases from V and 2 bases from J, leaving 11 bases between. CDR1 and CDR2 (germline): SEHNR, FQNEAQ (reference sequence). The CDR3 consists of 17 residues.

The V and J genes are TRBV7-2 and TRBJ2-7, with D maybe TRBD2 (6 bases). CDR1 and CDR2 from the germline V gene are SGHTA and FQGNSA. This CDR3 has 14 amino acids. The V and J ends lost 7 bases and 2 bases respectively, with 15 bases between them. CDR3 DNA: TGTGCCAGCACCCGCGCTAGCGACGCCTACGAGCAGTACTTC. It specifies CASTRASDAYEQYF.

The rearrangement joins TRBV28 to TRBJ1-5; D is undetermined. CDR3 length equals 13 residues. CDR1 MDHEN and CDR2 SYDVKM come from the germline V gene. The V end lost 2 bases, the J end lost 4 bases, and 6 bases lay between the germline ends. The CDR3 loop reads CASSLTRNQPQHF. For the CDR3, the DNA is TGTGCCAGCAGTTTAACGCGTAATCAGCCCCAGCATTTT.

CDR3 bases: TGTGCCAGCAGCACCTCGACAGGGTATCAGCCCCAGCATTTT. Its protein product is CASSTSTGYQPQHF. The chain couples TRBV6-2 or TRBV6-3 to TRBJ1-5, with TRBD1 matching over 7 bases. The V segment lost 6 bases and the J segment 5 bases; nucleotides outside the gene matches: 7. From germline, CDR1 is MNHEY and CDR2 SVGEGT. The CDR3 is 14 amino acids.

The genes are TRBV11-3 and TRBJ2-1; 7 bases map to TRBD2. CDR1 is SGHNT and CDR2 is YENEEA in the germline V gene. With V trimmed by 3 bases and J by 2 bases, 4 bases remained unmatched. The CDR3 contains 15 residues. The CDR3 is CASSFGGGPYNEQFF. CDR3 DNA: TGTGCCAGCAGCTTTGGGGGAGGGCCCTACAATGAGCAGTTCTTC.

The genes are TRBV24-1 and TRBJ2-5; TRBD1 is a possible D gene (5 bases). This CDR3 has 14 residues. V was clipped by 3 bases and J by 4 bases, with 11 bases between them. Germline CDR1 KGHDR, CDR2 SFDVKD. The CDR3 region is CATSDNGRGETQYF. CDR3 in DNA: TGTGCCACCAGTGATAACGGAAGGGGAGAGACCCAGTACTTC.

This clone was seen more than once but under ten times. This chain joins TRBV5-6 and TRBJ2-1, with 12 nucleotides matching TRBD2. Germline values: CDR1 SGHDT, CDR2 YYEEEE. The CDR3 contains 14 residues. The V gene end was trimmed by 2 bases and the J gene end by 9 bases; junction bases not matched to a gene: 3. CDR3 region: CASSLVLAGGEQFF. CDR3 nucleotides: TGTGCCAGCAGCTTAGTACTAGCGGGAGGTGAGCAGTTCTTC. Variable domain in full (rest from reference TRBV5-6 and TRBJ2-1): DAGVTQSPTHLIKTRGQQVTLRCSPKSGHDTVSWYQQALGQGPQFIFQYYEEEERQRGNFPDRFSGHQFPNYSSELNVNALLLGDSALYLCASSLVLAGGEQFFGPGTRLTVL.

The rearrangement uses TRBV7-3 and TRBJ2-2, with a weak D call TRBD1 (6 bases). The germline V gene encodes CDR1 SGHTA and CDR2 FQGTGA. V dropped 5 bases and J dropped 2 bases, with 12 bases sitting between them. CDR3 size: 15 residues. DNA for the CDR3: TGTGCCAGCAGCCCTGGACAGCCAAACACCGGGGAGCTGTTTTTT. This gives the protein CASSPGQPNTGELFF.

V usage is TRBV28 and J usage is TRBJ2-4, with 9 bases matching TRBD2. This CDR3 is 14 amino acids long. CDR1 is MDHEN, CDR2 SYDVKM, per germline. J lost 3 bases, V lost 9 bases, and 6 bases had no gene match. CDR3 DNA sequence: TGTGCCAGTATAGCGGGAGACCACAAAAACATTCAGTACTTC. Protein: CASIAGDHKNIQYF.